Presented here are 26 T cell receptor beta chains from one specimen sequenced in a study of T cell responses to AZD1222 COVID-19 vaccine (dated by TCRdb to the early 2020s). Library method: the immunoSEQ multiplex PCR assay. In TCRdb, the immuneACCESS table is reduced to in-frame sequences with V and J assigned. These tables do not hold every clone; where another copy was compared, an unresolved V gene accounts for under half, and the others remain unexplained. In this sample the table shows about 150,000 clones, roughly nine tenths of which occur a single time. The ten most abundant clones make up 4% of the sample. The intended sense of this specimen's time point label: about 28 days (+/-7) after the second vaccine dose. The sequenced sample was peripheral blood, obtained 28 days after the second AZD1222 dose. Receptors originate from an adult who received the AZD1222 COVID-19 vaccine.

This rearrangement joins TRBV4-1 to TRBJ2-7, with 9 bases matching TRBD1. CDR3 size: 16 residues. CDR1 is MGHRA, CDR2 YSYEKL, per germline. V was clipped by 7 bases and J by 7 bases; unmatched bases: 17. CDR3 sequence: CASTDRHRGQGEEQYF. In DNA, the CDR3 is TGCGCCAGCACCGACAGACACCGGGGACAGGGCGAGGAGCAGTACTTC.

The rearrangement uses TRBV28 and TRBJ1-5; the D is unclear. CDR1 and CDR2 from the germline V gene are MDHEN and SYDVKM. The CDR3 consists of 16 residues. Between the trimmed V and J ends, which lost 8 bases and 6 bases, there was a span of 23 bases. CDR3 nucleotides: TGTGCCAGCGTCCTGCGGGGAAGCTATCGCGGTCAGCCCCAGCATTTT. The encoded protein is CASVLRGSYRGQPQHF. Drawing the rest from reference TRBV28 and TRBJ1-5, the complete variable domain is DVKVTQSSRYLVKRTGEKVFLECVQDMDHENMFWYRQDPGLGLRLIYFSYDVKMKEKGDIPEGYSVSREKKERFSLILESASTNQTSMYLCASVLRGSYRGQPQHFGDGTRLSIL.

This clone was seen a few times. This chain links TRBV7-9 with TRBJ2-7; 11 bases line up with TRBD1. The V and J ends lost 4 bases and 2 bases, in that order; junction bases with no gene match: 13. CDR1 SEHNR and CDR2 FQNEAQ come from the germline V gene (reference sequence). The CDR3 extends over 18 amino acids. In DNA, the CDR3 is TGTGCCAGCAGCTCGACGGGACAGGGGGTGTACTCCCCCTACGAGCAGTACTTC. Translating it yields CASSSTGQGVYSPYEQYF.

This sequence joins TRBV4-1 and TRBJ2-1, with 8 bases fitting TRBD2. The V segment lost 3 bases and the J segment 0 bases; nucleotides outside the gene matches: 4. Germline V lookup: CDR1 MGHRA, CDR2 YSYEKL. The length of the CDR3 is 16 residues. Here the CDR3 reads CASSHFSGTSYNEQFF. CDR3 bases: TGCGCCAGCAGCCATTTTAGCGGGACCTCCTACAATGAGCAGTTCTTC.

This clone occurred a few times. The chain is built from TRBV5-1 and TRBJ1-2; 7 bases are a match to TRBD1. The V and J ends lost 0 bases and 7 bases, in that order; junction bases with no gene match: 3. The CDR3 consists of 13 residues. Germline loops: CDR1 SGHRS, CDR2 YFSETQ. CDR3 sequence reads: CASSLDPGGGYTF. The CDR3 DNA sequence: TGCGCCAGCAGCTTGGATCCAGGGGGTGGCTACACCTTC. Full variable domain (missing parts from reference TRBV5-1 and TRBJ1-2): KAGVTQTPRYLIKTRGQQVTLSCSPISGHRSVSWYQQTPGQGLQFLFEYFSETQRNKGNFPGRFSGRQFSNSRSEMNVSTLELGDSALYLCASSLDPGGGYTFGSGTRLTVV.

The V and J genes are TRBV18 and TRBJ2-1; 11 nucleotides align to TRBD2. The CDR3 consists of 16 residues. The ends lost 4 bases at V and 5 bases at J; junction bases unmatched: 7. Per the germline V gene, CDR1 is KGHSH and CDR2 is LQKENI. The CDR3 sequence: CASSLKLAGEDNEQFF. The CDR3 coding sequence is TGTGCCAGCTCACTAAAACTAGCGGGGGAAGACAATGAGCAGTTCTTC.

The V and J genes are TRBV19 and TRBJ1-4; D is ambiguous. This CDR3 is 15 amino acids long. V was pared by 2 bases and J by 8 bases, with 15 bases between. The V gene's germline CDR1 is LNHDA and CDR2 SQIVND (reference sequence). CDR3 sequence (DNA): TGTGCCAGTAGTATACTCTTTACAGTTGGGGAAAAACTGTTTTTT. Translated: CASSILFTVGEKLFF.

This rearrangement joins TRBV7-2 to TRBJ2-1; TRBD2 is a possible D gene (7 bases). The CDR3 sequence is 13 residues long. Germline CDR1 SGHTA, CDR2 FQGNSA. Trimming stripped 6 bases from V and 7 bases from J, with 13 bases between. The chain's CDR3 is CASRGGGLNEQFF. The CDR3 bases are TGTGCCAGCAGAGGCGGGGGCCTAAATGAGCAGTTCTTC.

This chain joins TRBV5-5 and TRBJ2-7; 8 positions agree with TRBD1. In germline, CDR1 is SGHKS, CDR2 YYEKEE (reference sequence). The trim removed 4 bases at V and 2 bases at J, leaving 8 bases unmatched. The CDR3 runs 15 residues. The CDR3 DNA is TGTGCCAGCAGCGGAACCGGGACAGGCACCTACGAGCAGTACTTC. As protein: CASSGTGTGTYEQYF. Variable domain in full (rest from reference TRBV5-5 and TRBJ2-7): DAGVTQSPTHLIKTRGQQVTLRCSPISGHKSVSWYQQVLGQGPQFIFQYYEKEERGRGNFPDRFSARQFPNYSSELNVNALLLGDSALYLCASSGTGTGTYEQYFGPGTRLTVT.

The V call is TRBV12-3 or TRBV12-4, the J call TRBJ1-1; D not resolved. This CDR3 contains 13 residues. Trimming removed 5 bases from V and 1 base from J, with 8 bases in between. The CDR3 DNA sequence: TGTGCCAGCAGTAGGATTGAGAACACTGAAGCTTTCTTT. It codes for CASSRIENTEAFF.

The V and J genes are TRBV7-3 and TRBJ2-2; 10 nucleotides align to TRBD2. V trimming: 5 bases; J trimming: 3 bases; junction bases outside the gene matches: 3. The germline CDR1 and CDR2 sequences are SGHTA and FQGTGA. The CDR3 is made up of 15 amino acids. CDR3 DNA sequence: TGTGCCAGCAGCCCGGGACTAGCGTACACCGGGGAGCTGTTTTTT. Its protein product is CASSPGLAYTGELFF.

The chain couples TRBV5-8 to TRBJ1-6; tentatively, D is TRBD1 (5 bases). V lost 5 bases, J lost 8 bases, and 11 bases lay in between. This CDR3 contains 13 residues. The V gene's germline CDR1 is SGHTS and CDR2 YDEGEE. The CDR3 DNA reads TGTGCCAGCAGACGTCAGGGACATTCACCCCTCCACTTT. Translated, it gives CASRRQGHSPLHF.

The CDR3 is CASSVPELGPYYNEQFF. CDR3 in DNA: TGTGCCAGCAGCGTCCCCGAGTTGGGGCCATACTACAATGAGCAGTTCTTC. The chain has TRBV11-2 and TRBJ2-1; perhaps TRBD1 as D (5 bases). The germline V gene encodes CDR1 SGHAT and CDR2 FQNNGV. Trimming stripped 5 bases from V and 3 bases from J, with 20 bases between. This CDR3 has 17 amino acids.

The V and J genes are TRBV7-6 and TRBJ1-1; tentatively, D is TRBD1 (6 bases). The CDR3 has 14 amino acids. Trimming pared 5 bases from V and 1 base from J, leaving 11 bases between. Per germline, CDR1 SGHVS and CDR2 FNYEAQ. The CDR3 is CASSPRGSNTEAFF. For the CDR3, the DNA is TGTGCCAGCAGCCCAAGGGGGTCGAACACTGAAGCTTTCTTT.

The rearrangement joins TRBV13 to TRBJ1-4; TRBD1 might be the D (6 bases). Germline V gives CDR1 PRHDT, CDR2 FYEKMQ (reference sequence). V was clipped by 4 bases and J by 8 bases, with 11 bases between them. There are 13 residues in the CDR3. This CDR3 reads CASSSDSVEKLFF. For the CDR3, the DNA is TGTGCCAGCAGCTCGGACAGCGTAGAAAAACTGTTTTTT. Complete variable domain (other parts from reference TRBV13 and TRBJ1-4): AAGVIQSPRHLIKEKRETATLKCYPIPRHDTVYWYQQGPGQDPQFLISFYEKMQSDKGSIPDRFSAQQFSDYHSELNMSSLELGDSALYFCASSSDSVEKLFFGSGTQLSVL.

This chain connects TRBV28 to TRBJ1-2; no clear D gene. The V gene's germline CDR1 is MDHEN and CDR2 SYDVKM. This CDR3 is built from 15 residues. V was cut by 5 bases and J by 7 bases, with 20 bases left in between. The CDR3 coding sequence is TGTGCCAGCAGTCTCCACACTGTCGCGGTTGTTGGCTACACCTTC. Encoded protein: CASSLHTVAVVGYTF.

The V and J genes are TRBV14 and TRBJ1-2, with 8 positions matching TRBD1. The germline CDR1 and CDR2 sequences are SGHDN and FVKESK. Trimming took 4 bases from V and 7 from J; bases not matched to a gene: 8. The CDR3 is 14 residues long. The CDR3 here is CASSRSGQEGGYTF. CDR3 coding DNA: TGTGCCAGCAGCCGCTCGGGACAGGAGGGTGGCTACACCTTC.

V is TRBV30 and J is TRBJ2-7; 8 positions agree with TRBD1. Germline-derived CDR1 and CDR2 are GTSNPN and SVGIG (reference sequence). V lost 1 base and J lost 1; bases outside the gene matches: 15. The CDR3 spans 18 residues. The CDR3 sequence: CAWSARIRGRRSSYEQYF. The CDR3 bases are TGTGCCTGGAGTGCCCGAATCAGGGGGCGAAGGAGTTCCTACGAGCAGTACTTC.

The chain has TRBV7-8 and TRBJ1-4, with a weak D call TRBD1 (5 bases). CDR3 size: 17 residues. CDR1 and CDR2 (germline): SGHVS, FQNEAQ. Trimming took off 1 base at V and 0 bases at J, with 12 bases between the two ends. CDR3 residues: CASSLEGGGSTNEKLFF. The CDR3 bases are TGTGCCAGCAGCTTAGAGGGCGGGGGATCAACTAATGAAAAACTGTTTTTT.

The chain joins TRBV9 to TRBJ2-3, with 7 bases lining up with TRBD2. CDR3 length: 17 residues. CDR1 SGDLS and CDR2 YYNGEE come from the germline V gene. Trimming took 2 bases from V and 0 from J; bases not matched to a gene: 9. CDR3 sequence: CASSVDSGVASTDTQYF. The CDR3 DNA is TGTGCCAGCAGCGTTGACAGCGGGGTTGCTAGCACAGATACGCAGTATTTT.

The rearrangement links TRBV4-1 to TRBJ2-1; D unclear. CDR1 and CDR2 (germline): MGHRA, YSYEKL. The CDR3 is made up of 15 amino acids. The V end lost 2 bases, the J end lost 1 base, and 9 bases lay between the germline ends. The CDR3 spells CASSQTDGSYNEQFF. CDR3 DNA sequence: TGCGCCAGCAGCCAAACCGACGGTTCCTACAATGAGCAGTTCTTC.

The chain is built from TRBV7-3 and TRBJ1-2, with 9 bases that match TRBD1. The length of the CDR3 is 14 residues. Germline CDR1 is SGHTA and CDR2 is FQGTGA. Germline trimming cut 4 bases from V and 3 bases from J; bases unmatched to any gene: 3. The CDR3 region has the DNA TGTGCCAGCAGCTCGACAGGGGGGGACTATGGCTACACCTTC. It specifies CASSSTGGDYGYTF.

This chain joins TRBV11-2 and TRBJ2-3; 10 bases map to TRBD1. J lost 2 bases, V lost 3 bases, and 8 bases had no gene match. This CDR3 contains 17 residues. CDR1 is SGHAT and CDR2 is FQNNGV in the germline V gene. CDR3 sequence (DNA): TGTGCCAGCAGCTTGGGGAGACAGGGGGCCTACACAGATACGCAGTATTTT. Encoded protein: CASSLGRQGAYTDTQYF.

V is TRBV29-1 and J is TRBJ2-7; D unclear. Germline values: CDR1 SQVTM, CDR2 ANQGSEA. Trimming pared 2 bases from V and 0 bases from J, leaving 8 bases between. CDR3 size: 13 residues. CDR3 sequence reads: CSVETLSSYEQYF. In nucleotides, the CDR3 is TGCAGCGTTGAAACTCTCAGCTCCTACGAGCAGTACTTC.

This clone is a singleton in its sample. CDR3 in DNA: TGTGCCAGCAGCCAGGGACAGGGCCTTAATGAAAAACTGTTTTTT. Protein sequence: CASSQGQGLNEKLFF. This chain links TRBV5-8 with TRBJ1-4; 9 bases align to TRBD1. Germline loops: CDR1 SGHTS, CDR2 YDEGEE. J was trimmed by 4 bases and V by 4 bases; bases with no gene match: 5. The CDR3 loop spans 15 amino acids. Complete variable domain (other parts from reference TRBV5-8 and TRBJ1-4): EAGVTQSPTHLIKTRGQQATLRCSPISGHTSVYWYQQALGLGLQFLLWYDEGEERNRGNFPPRFSGRQFPNYSSELNVNALELEDSALYLCASSQGQGLNEKLFFGSGTQLSVL.

The V and J genes are TRBV18 and TRBJ1-5; D not resolved. The CDR3 covers 16 residues. V shed 3 bases and J shed 2 bases, with 14 bases lying between them. CDR1 is KGHSH, CDR2 LQKENI, per germline. CDR3 protein: CASSPLGQQGNQPQHF. For the CDR3, the DNA is TGTGCCAGCTCACCCTTAGGGCAGCAGGGCAATCAGCCCCAGCATTTT.